Listed here is a single T cell receptor beta chain. No antigen is known for it. Trimming removed 5 bases at V and 4 bases at J, with 12 bases between. The CDR3 extends over 14 amino acids. Germline V lookup: CDR1 SGHVS, CDR2 FQNEAQ. The PCR contained 60 Vbeta and 13 Jbeta primers. The table came from immunoSEQ multiplex PCR; TCRdb's copy has only in-frame clones and leaves some out. Found here are more than 150,000 clones, more than 75% of them singletons; the top ten hold 1.4% to 1.5%. This sample stems from a study of cytomegalovirus exposure and HLA in healthy donors. Study summary: About 80 million unique TCRs from HLA-typed donors were held in an early data release. Study conclusions and caveats: Immune exposure information comprised only CMV serostatus.

The sample taken for sequencing was PBMCs. The TCR originated in a male donor in good health and CMV-seronegative. This chain uses TRBV7-8 with TRBJ1-3; D might be TRBD1 (6 bases). Written as DNA, the CDR3 is TGTGCCAGCAGCGGCAGGGGATCCGGAAACACCATATATTTT. This translates into CASSGRGSGNTIYF.